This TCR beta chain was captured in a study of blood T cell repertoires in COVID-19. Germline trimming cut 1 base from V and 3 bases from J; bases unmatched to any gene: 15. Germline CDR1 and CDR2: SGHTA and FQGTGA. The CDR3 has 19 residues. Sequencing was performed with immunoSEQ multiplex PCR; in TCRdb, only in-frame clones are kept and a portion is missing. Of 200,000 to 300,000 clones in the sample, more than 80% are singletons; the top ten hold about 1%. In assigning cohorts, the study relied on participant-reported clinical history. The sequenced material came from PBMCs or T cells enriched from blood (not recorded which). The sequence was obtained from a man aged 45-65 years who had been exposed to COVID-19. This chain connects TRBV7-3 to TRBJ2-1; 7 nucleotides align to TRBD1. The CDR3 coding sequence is TGTGCCAGCAGCTTAATCCCCTCCGCAGGGGGAGACGTCTACAATGAGCAGTTCTTC. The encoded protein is CASSLIPSAGGDVYNEQFF.